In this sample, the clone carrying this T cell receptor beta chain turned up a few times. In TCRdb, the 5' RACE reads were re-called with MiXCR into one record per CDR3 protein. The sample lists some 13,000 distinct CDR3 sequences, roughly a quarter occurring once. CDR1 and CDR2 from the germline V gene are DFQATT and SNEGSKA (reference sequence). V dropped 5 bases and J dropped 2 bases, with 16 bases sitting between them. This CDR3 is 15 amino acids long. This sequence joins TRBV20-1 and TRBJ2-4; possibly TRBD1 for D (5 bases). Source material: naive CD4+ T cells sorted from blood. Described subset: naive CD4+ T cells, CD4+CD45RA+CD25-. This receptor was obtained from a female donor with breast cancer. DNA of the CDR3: TGCAGTGCTCAACCTGGGGCCTTATCCAAAAACATTCAGTACTTC. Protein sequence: CSAQPGALSKNIQYF.